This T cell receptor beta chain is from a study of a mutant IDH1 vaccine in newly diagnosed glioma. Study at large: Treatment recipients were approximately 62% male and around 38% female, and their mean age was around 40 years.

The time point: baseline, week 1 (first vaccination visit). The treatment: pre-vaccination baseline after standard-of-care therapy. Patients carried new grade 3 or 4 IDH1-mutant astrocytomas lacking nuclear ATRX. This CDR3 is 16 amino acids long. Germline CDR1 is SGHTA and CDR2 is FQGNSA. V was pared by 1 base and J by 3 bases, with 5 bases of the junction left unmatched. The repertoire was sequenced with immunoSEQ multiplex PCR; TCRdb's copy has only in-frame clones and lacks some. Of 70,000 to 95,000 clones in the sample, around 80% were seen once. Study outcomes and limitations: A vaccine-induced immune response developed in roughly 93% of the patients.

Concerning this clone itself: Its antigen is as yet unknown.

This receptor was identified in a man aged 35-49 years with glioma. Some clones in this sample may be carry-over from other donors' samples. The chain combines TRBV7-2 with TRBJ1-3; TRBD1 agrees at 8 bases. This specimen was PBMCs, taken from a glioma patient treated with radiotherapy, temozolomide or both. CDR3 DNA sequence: TGTGCCAGCAGCTTAGAACCAGGGGGCGTTGGAAACACCATATATTTT. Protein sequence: CASSLEPGGVGNTIYF.